One T cell receptor (beta chain) is described in this entry. The V gene's germline CDR1 is MDHEN and CDR2 SYDVKM. CDR3 length equals 15 residues. V was pared by 6 bases and J by 4 bases, with 16 bases between. The repertoire was sequenced with immunoSEQ multiplex PCR; TCRdb's copy has only in-frame clones and lacks some. The sample carries tens of thousands of clones, 91% recorded once. The source of the sample is a study of blood T cell repertoires in COVID-19. Across the study: The United States, Italy and Spain were the sources of the acute and convalescent COVID-19 samples.

This TCR came from a woman between 50 and 59 years old in a cohort sampled during active COVID-19. J is TRBJ1-5 and V is TRBV28; D perhaps matches TRBD1 (5 bases). The specimen sequenced was peripheral blood. CDR3 nucleotides: TGTGCCAGCAGACCACCGCAGGGCCGAAATCAGCCCCAGCATTTT. Protein: CASRPPQGRNQPQHF.